The clone carrying this T cell receptor beta chain was seen more than once but under ten times. Its antigen is unknown. The data originate from a study of blood T cells in healthy people across ages. This CDR3 comprises 12 residues. Trimming took 7 bases from V and 3 from J, leaving 10 bases between them. The germline gives CDR1 SQVTM, CDR2 ANQGSEA. Whole-study findings and limits: Samples with more naive T cells showed higher observed beta diversity.

A J-beta primer mix and a sample-barcoded 5' primer were used in a second PCR of about 7 to 12 cycles. From the 5' RACE reads, TCRdb called clonotypes with MiXCR, one entry per CDR3 protein. Altogether 750,000 or so distinct CDR3 sequences are present, approximately 25% being singletons, with the ten largest covering more than 8.5%. This same sample was also taken into another study, of T cells of mothers and their children. As reported in that work: Per child, roughly 3 million TCR beta CDR3 reads were obtained, against over 9 million per mother. Related mother-child pairs shared slightly more overlap than unrelated pairs, but the difference was non-significant.

This clonotype was obtained from a boy between 10 and 17 years old in good health. The sample taken for sequencing was blood. This sequence joins TRBV29-1 and TRBJ2-1; D unclear. The CDR3 loop reads CSGTTDYNEQFF. CDR3 coding DNA: TGCAGCGGCACTACAGACTACAATGAGCAGTTCTTC.